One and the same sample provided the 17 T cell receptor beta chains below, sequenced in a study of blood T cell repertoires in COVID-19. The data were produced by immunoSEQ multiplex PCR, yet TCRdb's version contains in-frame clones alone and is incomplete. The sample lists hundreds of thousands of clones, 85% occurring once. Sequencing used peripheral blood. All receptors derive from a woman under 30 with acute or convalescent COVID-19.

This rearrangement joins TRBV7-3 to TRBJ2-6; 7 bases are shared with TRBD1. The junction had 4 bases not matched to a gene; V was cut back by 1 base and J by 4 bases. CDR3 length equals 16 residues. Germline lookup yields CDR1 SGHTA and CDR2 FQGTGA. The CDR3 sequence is CASSLITGAGANVLTF. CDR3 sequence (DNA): TGTGCCAGCAGCTTAATCACAGGGGCAGGGGCCAACGTCCTGACTTTC.

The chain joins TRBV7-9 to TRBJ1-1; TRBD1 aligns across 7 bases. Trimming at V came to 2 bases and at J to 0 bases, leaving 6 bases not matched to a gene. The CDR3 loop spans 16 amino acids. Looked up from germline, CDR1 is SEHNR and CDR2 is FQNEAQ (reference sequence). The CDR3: CASSLTPGGMNTEAFF. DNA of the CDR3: TGTGCCAGCAGCTTAACCCCAGGGGGAATGAACACTGAAGCTTTCTTT.

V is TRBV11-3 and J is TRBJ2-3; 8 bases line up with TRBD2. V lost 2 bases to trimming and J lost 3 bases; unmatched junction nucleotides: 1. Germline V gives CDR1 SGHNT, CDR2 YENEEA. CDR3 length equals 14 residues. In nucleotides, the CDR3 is TGTGCCAGCAGCTTATCGGGAGGGACAGATACGCAGTATTTT. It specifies CASSLSGGTDTQYF.

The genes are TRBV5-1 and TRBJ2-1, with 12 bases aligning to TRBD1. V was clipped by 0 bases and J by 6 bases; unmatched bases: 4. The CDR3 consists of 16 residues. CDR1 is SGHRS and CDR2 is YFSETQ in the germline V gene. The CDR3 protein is CASSLERGQGANEQFF. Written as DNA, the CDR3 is TGCGCCAGCAGCTTGGAACGGGGACAGGGGGCCAATGAGCAGTTCTTC. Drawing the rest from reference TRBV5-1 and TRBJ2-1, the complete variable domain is KAGVTQTPRYLIKTRGQQVTLSCSPISGHRSVSWYQQTPGQGLQFLFEYFSETQRNKGNFPGRFSGRQFSNSRSEMNVSTLELGDSALYLCASSLERGQGANEQFFGPGTRLTVL.

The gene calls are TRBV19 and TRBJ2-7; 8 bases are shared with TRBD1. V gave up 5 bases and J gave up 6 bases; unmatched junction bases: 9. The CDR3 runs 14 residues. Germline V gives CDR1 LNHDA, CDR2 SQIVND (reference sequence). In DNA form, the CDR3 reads TGTGCCAGTAGTCTCCGGGACAGGTGGAGCGAGCAGTACTTC. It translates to CASSLRDRWSEQYF.

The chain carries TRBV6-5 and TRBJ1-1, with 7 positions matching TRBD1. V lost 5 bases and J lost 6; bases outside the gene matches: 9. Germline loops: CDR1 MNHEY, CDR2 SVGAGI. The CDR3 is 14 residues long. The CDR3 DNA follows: TGTGCCAGCAGTATAAGGACAGGATACCCTGAAGCTTTCTTT. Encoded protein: CASSIRTGYPEAFF.

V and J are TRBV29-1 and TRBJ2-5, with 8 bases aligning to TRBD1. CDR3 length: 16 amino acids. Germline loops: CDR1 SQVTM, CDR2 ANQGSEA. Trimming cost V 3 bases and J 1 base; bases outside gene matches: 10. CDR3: CSVERAQGEFQETQYF. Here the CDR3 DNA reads TGCAGCGTTGAGAGGGCACAGGGGGAATTCCAAGAGACCCAGTACTTC.

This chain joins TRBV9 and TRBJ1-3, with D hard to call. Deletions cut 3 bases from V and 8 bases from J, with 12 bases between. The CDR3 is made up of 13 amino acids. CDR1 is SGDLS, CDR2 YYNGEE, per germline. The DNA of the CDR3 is TGTGCCAGCAGCGCCCCCCCCGTTGACACCATATATTTT. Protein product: CASSAPPVDTIYF.

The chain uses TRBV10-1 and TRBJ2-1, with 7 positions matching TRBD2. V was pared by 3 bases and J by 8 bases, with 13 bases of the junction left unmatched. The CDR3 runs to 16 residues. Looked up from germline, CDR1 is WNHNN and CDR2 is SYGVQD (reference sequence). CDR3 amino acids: CASSDKFGGRLDEQFF. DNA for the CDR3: TGCGCCAGCAGTGATAAATTTGGCGGGAGATTGGATGAGCAGTTCTTC.

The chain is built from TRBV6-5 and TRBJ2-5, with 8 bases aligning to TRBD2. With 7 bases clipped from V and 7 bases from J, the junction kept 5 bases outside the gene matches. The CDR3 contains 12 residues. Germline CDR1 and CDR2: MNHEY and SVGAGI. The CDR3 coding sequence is TGTGCCAGCAAGCGGGAGTCTGGGACCCAGTACTTC. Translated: CASKRESGTQYF.

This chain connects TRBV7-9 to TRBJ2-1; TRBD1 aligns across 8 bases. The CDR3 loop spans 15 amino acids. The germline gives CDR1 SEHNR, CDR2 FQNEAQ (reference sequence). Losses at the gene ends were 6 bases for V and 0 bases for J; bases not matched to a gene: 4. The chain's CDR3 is CASRGQANSYNEQFF. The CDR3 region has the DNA TGTGCCAGCAGGGGACAGGCCAACTCCTACAATGAGCAGTTCTTC.

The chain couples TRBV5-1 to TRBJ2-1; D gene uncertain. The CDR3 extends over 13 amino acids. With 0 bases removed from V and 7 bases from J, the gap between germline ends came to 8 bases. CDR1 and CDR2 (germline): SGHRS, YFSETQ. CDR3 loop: CASSLVRWNEQFF. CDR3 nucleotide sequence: TGCGCCAGCAGCTTGGTGCGATGGAATGAGCAGTTCTTC.

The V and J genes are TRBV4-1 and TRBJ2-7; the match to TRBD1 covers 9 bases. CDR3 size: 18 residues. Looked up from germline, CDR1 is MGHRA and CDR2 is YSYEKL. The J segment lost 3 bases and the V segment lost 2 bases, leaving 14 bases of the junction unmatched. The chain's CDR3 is CASSQKGGTGTGHYEQYF. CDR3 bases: TGCGCCAGCAGCCAAAAGGGGGGAACCGGGACAGGGCACTACGAGCAGTACTTC.

CDR3 sequence reads: CASSRTRPQGGYEQYF. CDR3 sequence (DNA): TGTGCCAGCAGTCGAACTCGACCCCAGGGCGGCTACGAGCAGTACTTC. The chain links TRBV28 to TRBJ2-7; D may be TRBD1 (5 bases). Trimming shortened V by 5 bases and J by 3 bases, and 20 bases separated the two germline ends. The CDR3 loop spans 16 amino acids. Germline V gene lookup returns CDR1 MDHEN and CDR2 SYDVKM.

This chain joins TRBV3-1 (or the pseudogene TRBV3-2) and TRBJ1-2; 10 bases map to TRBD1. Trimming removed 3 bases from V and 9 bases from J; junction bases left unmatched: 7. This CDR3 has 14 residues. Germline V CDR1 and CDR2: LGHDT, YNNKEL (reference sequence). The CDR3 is CASSHPGTGDRYTF. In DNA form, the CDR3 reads TGTGCCAGCAGCCACCCCGGGACAGGGGATCGCTACACCTTC.

The CDR3 DNA is TGTGCCAGCAGCAAGGAACTGAGGGGGACTGAAGCTTTCTTT. Its translation: CASSKELRGTEAFF. V gene TRBV11-2 combines with J gene TRBJ1-1; TRBD1 might be the D (6 bases). CDR3 size: 14 residues. V dropped 5 bases and J dropped 5 bases, with 15 bases sitting between them. Per the germline V gene, CDR1 is SGHAT and CDR2 is FQNNGV.

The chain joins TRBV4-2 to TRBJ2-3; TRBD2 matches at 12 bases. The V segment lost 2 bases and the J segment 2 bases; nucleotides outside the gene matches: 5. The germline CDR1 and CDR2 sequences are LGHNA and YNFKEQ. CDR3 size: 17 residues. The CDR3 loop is CASSQRLAGADTDTQYF. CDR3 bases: TGTGCCAGCAGCCAAAGACTAGCGGGGGCCGACACAGATACGCAGTATTTT.